The 15 T cell receptor beta chains below were found in one sample sequenced in a study of shared clonotypes between healthy human individuals. Measured with immunoSEQ multiplex PCR; TCRdb has only the in-frame clones, and not every one. The sample records some 680,000 clones, 55% to 85% being singletons. The sample was memory CD4+ T cells sorted from blood. Subset in this sample: CD45RA-negative fraction. Receptors were obtained from a woman in her 30s in good health.

The sample holds one count of this clone. The genes are TRBV29-1 and TRBJ1-6; TRBD1 matches at 9 bases. Trimming cost V 6 bases and J 9 bases; bases outside gene matches: 6. CDR3 length: 13 amino acids. The germline gives CDR1 SQVTM, CDR2 ANQGSEA. The CDR3: CSVGDRAGSPLHF. CDR3 nucleotides: TGCAGCGTGGGGGACAGGGCGGGTTCACCCCTCCACTTT.

The rearrangement uses TRBV30 and TRBJ2-5; 12 bases are a match to TRBD2. CDR3 length equals 16 residues. The germline V gene encodes CDR1 GTSNPN and CDR2 SVGIG (reference sequence). Written as DNA, the CDR3 is TGTGCTCTGGGACTAGCGGGCAGGAGGCCCCAAGAGACCCAGTACTTC. It translates to CALGLAGRRPQETQYF.

This clone was picked up a small number of times. The CDR3 spells CASSVGPNTEAFF. CDR3 DNA sequence: TGTGCCAGCAGTGTGGGACCTAACACTGAAGCTTTCTTT. This chain joins TRBV6-4 and TRBJ1-1; possibly TRBD1 for D (5 bases). Trimming removed 4 bases at V and 2 bases at J, with 8 bases between. The CDR3 length is 13 residues. Germline assignment: CDR1 MRHNA and CDR2 SNTAGT.

This clone was seen just once. This chain joins TRBV4-2 and TRBJ2-7; the D gene is possibly TRBD1 (6 bases). The V end lost 4 bases, the J end lost 2 bases, and 18 bases lay between the germline ends. This CDR3 has 16 amino acids. The germline V gene has CDR1 LGHNA and CDR2 YNFKEQ. The CDR3 spells CASSRTSGRGTYEQYF. CDR3 in DNA: TGTGCCAGCAGCCGCACCTCGGGAAGGGGGACCTACGAGCAGTACTTC.

About this clone itself: The sample has other DNA sequences that encode this CDR3 too. The chain links TRBV5-1 to TRBJ2-3; perhaps TRBD2 as D (6 bases). This CDR3 is 15 amino acids long. Germline V CDR1 and CDR2: SGHRS, YFSETQ. The V gene lost 1 base and the J gene lost 0 bases, with 9 bases spanning the gap. CDR3 DNA: TGCGCCAGCAGCTTGAGTAGCGGAAGCACAGATACGCAGTATTTT. As protein: CASSLSSGSTDTQYF.

This sequence joins TRBV7-8 and TRBJ2-7; a possible D gene is TRBD2 (5 bases). The CDR3 consists of 16 residues. Germline V gene sequence: CDR1 SGHVS, CDR2 FQNEAQ. Trimming pared 4 bases from V and 0 bases from J, leaving 16 bases between. The CDR3 spells CASSSGRGPSSYEQYF. The DNA of the CDR3 is TGTGCCAGCAGCTCCGGGCGAGGGCCAAGCTCCTACGAGCAGTACTTC.

The rearrangement joins TRBV6-5 to TRBJ1-2; D not resolved. CDR1 is MNHEY and CDR2 is SVGAGI in the germline V gene. Deletions cut 0 bases from V and 5 bases from J, with 13 bases between. The CDR3 is 15 residues long. CDR3 amino acids: CASSYSRMVDYGYTF. The CDR3 DNA follows: TGTGCCAGCAGTTACTCGAGAATGGTTGATTATGGCTACACCTTC.

The V gene is TRBV27, the J gene TRBJ2-2, with 7 bases fitting TRBD1. CDR1 and CDR2 (germline): MNHEY, SMNVEV (reference sequence). This CDR3 contains 17 residues. J was trimmed by 1 base and V by 3 bases; bases with no gene match: 8. The CDR3 loop reads CASSFLRHRGNTGELFF. In nucleotides, the CDR3 is TGTGCCAGCAGTTTTCTCCGGCACAGGGGGAACACCGGGGAGCTGTTTTTT.

This clone was recorded once. The CDR3 loop reads CASSTRVMTSGKGETQYF. In DNA, the CDR3 is TGTGCCAGCAGTACCAGGGTCATGACTAGCGGGAAAGGAGAGACCCAGTACTTC. The rearrangement links TRBV28 to TRBJ2-5; 11 bases line up with TRBD2. This CDR3 has 18 residues. V lost 5 bases, J lost 4 bases, and 15 bases stayed unmatched. The germline gives CDR1 MDHEN, CDR2 SYDVKM.

This clone was counted only a few times. This chain uses TRBV29-1 with TRBJ2-1, with 10 bases that match TRBD2. The ends lost 6 bases at V and 8 bases at J; junction bases unmatched: 10. CDR3 length: 14 amino acids. CDR1 SQVTM and CDR2 ANQGSEA come from the germline V gene. The CDR3 bases are TGCAGCGTGGCCCCTAGCGGGAGTATCTATGAGCAGTTCTTC. Its translation: CSVAPSGSIYEQFF.

The V call is TRBV11-2, the J call TRBJ2-1; the D gene could be TRBD1 or TRBD2 (6 bases each). Trimming stripped 5 bases from V and 6 bases from J, with 23 bases between. The CDR3 covers 17 residues. Germline CDR1 and CDR2: SGHAT and FQNNGV. For the CDR3, the DNA is TGTGCCAGCAGCCCGAGGGGGTATAGCGGAGGAATCAATGAGCAGTTCTTC. It encodes CASSPRGYSGGINEQFF. Full variable domain (missing parts from reference TRBV11-2 and TRBJ2-1): EAGVAQSPRYKIIEKRQSVAFWCNPISGHATLYWYQQILGQGPKLLIQFQNNGVVDDSQLPKDRFSAERLKGVDSTLKIQPAKLEDSAVYLCASSPRGYSGGINEQFFGPGTRLTVL.

Regarding this clone: A far more abundant clone sits one base away, making this likely a read error. Other DNA variants within this sample encode the same CDR3. The chain employs TRBV7-9 and TRBJ2-7; 10 bases match TRBD2. The CDR3 consists of 15 residues. Germline CDR1 SEHNR, CDR2 FQNEAQ (reference sequence). CDR3 residues: CASSYRGGLASEQYF. The CDR3 DNA reads as TGTGCCAGCAGCTACCGAGGGGGACTAGCGAGCGAGCAGTACTTT. Full variable domain (remainder filled in from reference TRBV7-9 and TRBJ2-7): DTGVSQNPRHKITKRGQNVTFRCDPISEHNRLYWYRQTLGQGPEFLTYFQNEAQLEKSRLLSDRFSAERPKGSFSTLEIQRTEQGDSAMYLCASSYRGGLASEQYFGPGTRLTVT.

The chain couples TRBV5-4 to TRBJ2-2; 9 bases match TRBD1. From germline, CDR1 is SGHNT and CDR2 YYREEE (reference sequence). CDR3 length: 15 residues. The V gene end was trimmed by 4 bases and the J gene end by 3 bases; junction bases not matched to a gene: 4. The CDR3 here is CASSRDRADTGELFF. The CDR3 nucleotides are TGTGCCAGCAGCAGGGACAGGGCCGACACCGGGGAGCTGTTTTTT. Using reference TRBV5-4 and TRBJ2-2 for the parts outside the CDR3, the full variable domain is ETGVTQSPTHLIKTRGQQVTLRCSSQSGHNTVSWYQQALGQGPQFIFQYYREEENGRGNFPPRFSGLQFPNYSSELNVNALELDDSALYLCASSRDRADTGELFFGEGSRLTVL.

This chain connects TRBV5-1 to TRBJ2-1; 7 nucleotides align to TRBD1. CDR3 length: 17 residues. The germline V gene has CDR1 SGHRS and CDR2 YFSETQ. With 0 bases clipped from V and 4 bases from J, the junction kept 10 bases outside the gene matches. The CDR3 is CASSLGNTGAAYNEQFF. CDR3 nucleotide sequence: TGCGCCAGCAGCTTGGGAAATACAGGGGCGGCTTACAATGAGCAGTTCTTC.

The chain joins TRBV11-2 to TRBJ2-3; TRBD1 might be the D (7 bases). The V end was cut by 5 bases, the J end by 2 bases, with 11 bases between. Germline CDR1 is SGHAT and CDR2 is FQNNGV. The CDR3 totals 14 residues. The CDR3 reads CASSLRGDTDTQYF. The CDR3 coding sequence is TGTGCCAGCAGCCTCAGGGGGGACACAGATACGCAGTATTTT.